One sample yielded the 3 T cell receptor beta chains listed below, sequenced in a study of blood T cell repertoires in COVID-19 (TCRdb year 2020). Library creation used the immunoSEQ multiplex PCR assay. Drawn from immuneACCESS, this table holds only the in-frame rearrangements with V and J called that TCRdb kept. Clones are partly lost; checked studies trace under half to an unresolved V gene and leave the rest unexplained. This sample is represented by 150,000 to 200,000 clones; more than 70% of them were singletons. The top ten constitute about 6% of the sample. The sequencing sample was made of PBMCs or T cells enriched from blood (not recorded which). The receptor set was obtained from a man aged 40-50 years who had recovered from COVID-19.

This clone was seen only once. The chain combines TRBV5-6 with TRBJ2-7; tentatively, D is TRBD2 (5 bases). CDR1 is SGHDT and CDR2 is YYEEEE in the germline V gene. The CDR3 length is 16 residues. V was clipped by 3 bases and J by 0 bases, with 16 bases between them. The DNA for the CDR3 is TGTGCCAGCAGCTCACGCGGGCACCGACTCTCCTACGAGCAGTACGTC. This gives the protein CASSSRGHRLSYEQYV.

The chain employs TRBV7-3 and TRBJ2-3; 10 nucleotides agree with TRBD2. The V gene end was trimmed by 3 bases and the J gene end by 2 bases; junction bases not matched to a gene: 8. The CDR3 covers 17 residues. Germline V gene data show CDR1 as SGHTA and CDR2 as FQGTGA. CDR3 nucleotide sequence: TGTGCCAGCAGCTTCAACCCGACTAGCGGGTACACAGATACGCAGTATTTT. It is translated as CASSFNPTSGYTDTQYF. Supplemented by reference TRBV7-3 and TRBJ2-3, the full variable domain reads GAGVSQTPSNKVTEKGKYVELRCDPISGHTALYWYRQSLGQGPEFLIYFQGTGAADDSGLPNDRFFAVRPEGSVSTLKIQRTERGDSAVYLCASSFNPTSGYTDTQYFGPGTRLTVL.

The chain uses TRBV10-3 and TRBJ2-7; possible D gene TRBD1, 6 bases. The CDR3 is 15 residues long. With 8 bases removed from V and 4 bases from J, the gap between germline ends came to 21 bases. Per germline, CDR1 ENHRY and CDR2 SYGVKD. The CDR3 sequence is CAIAPGQSPIYEQYF. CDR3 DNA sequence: TGTGCCATCGCACCTGGACAGAGCCCAATATACGAGCAGTACTTC.